This entry lists 15 T cell receptor beta chains sequenced from one sample in a study of shared T cell receptors in the human thymus. Profiled with immunoSEQ multiplex PCR; TCRdb holds only in-frame clones, not every one. The table lists over 650,000 clones, around 87% of them singletons. The data were also submitted as part of a second study, on human thymus T cells.

Specimen: thymocytes. These receptors were taken from a boy younger than two with a congenital heart defect.

The rearrangement joins TRBV4-2 to TRBJ1-2, with 8 bases identical to TRBD1. From germline, CDR1 is LGHNA and CDR2 YNFKEQ. The CDR3 length is 18 residues. J lost 0 bases, V lost 0 bases, and 9 bases had no gene match. CDR3 protein: CASSQDLDRDPTNYGYTF. For the CDR3, the DNA is TGTGCCAGCAGCCAAGATTTGGACAGGGACCCTACTAACTATGGCTACACCTTC.

This chain joins TRBV5-8 and TRBJ2-1; 10 bases are a match to TRBD1. V was clipped by 0 bases and J by 6 bases; unmatched bases: 15. The CDR3 contains 19 residues. CDR1 and CDR2 from the germline V gene are SGHTS and YDEGEE. The chain's CDR3 is CASSLVGISGTGEVNEQFF. CDR3 bases: TGTGCCAGCAGCTTGGTGGGTATTTCCGGGACAGGGGAGGTCAATGAGCAGTTCTTC. The variable domain in full, completed from reference TRBV5-8 and TRBJ2-1, reads EAGVTQSPTHLIKTRGQQATLRCSPISGHTSVYWYQQALGLGLQFLLWYDEGEERNRGNFPPRFSGRQFPNYSSELNVNALELEDSALYLCASSLVGISGTGEVNEQFFGPGTRLTVL.

The table lists this clone with a few counts. The gene calls are TRBV28 and TRBJ2-7; a weak D match, TRBD2 (5 bases). Germline CDR1 reads MDHEN; CDR2 reads SYDVKM. The ends were cut back, 7 bases at V and 3 bases at J, with 16 bases in the middle. This CDR3 region has 14 residues. The CDR3 is CASTLARGIYEQYF. In DNA, the CDR3 is TGTGCCAGCACCTTGGCACGGGGAATCTACGAGCAGTACTTC. The variable domain in full, with the rest retrieved from reference TRBV28 and TRBJ2-7, is DVKVTQSSRYLVKRTGEKVFLECVQDMDHENMFWYRQDPGLGLRLIYFSYDVKMKEKGDIPEGYSVSREKKERFSLILESASTNQTSMYLCASTLARGIYEQYFGPGTRLTVT.

This clone appeared a few times. The chain links TRBV19 to TRBJ2-6; TRBD1 matches 10 bases. The CDR3 is 18 amino acids. The junction had 8 bases not matched to a gene; V was cut back by 3 bases and J by 3 bases. Germline lookup yields CDR1 LNHDA and CDR2 SQIVND (reference sequence). The CDR3 DNA sequence: TGTGCCAGTAGTATGAGGGACAGGGGACGGGGTGGGGCCAACGTCCTGACTTTC. Protein: CASSMRDRGRGGANVLTF.

This sequence joins TRBV28 and TRBJ2-7; TRBD1 might be the D (5 bases). V lost 5 bases to trimming and J lost 2 bases, with 16 bases between them. The CDR3 is 15 amino acids. Germline V gene sequence: CDR1 MDHEN, CDR2 SYDVKM. The CDR3 DNA reads TGTGCCAGCAGTGCTCAGTCCAGGGTCACCTACGAGCAGTACTTC. Its protein is CASSAQSRVTYEQYF. Using reference TRBV28 and TRBJ2-7 for the parts outside the CDR3, the full variable domain is DVKVTQSSRYLVKRTGEKVFLECVQDMDHENMFWYRQDPGLGLRLIYFSYDVKMKEKGDIPEGYSVSREKKERFSLILESASTNQTSMYLCASSAQSRVTYEQYFGPGTRLTVT.

The rearrangement joins TRBV4-3 to TRBJ2-3; 9 nucleotides align to TRBD1. The CDR3 extends over 15 amino acids. The junction had 6 bases not matched to a gene; V was cut back by 5 bases and J by 3 bases. Germline loops: CDR1 LGHNA, CDR2 YSLEER. The DNA for the CDR3 is TGCGCCAGCAGCTCTGGGACAGGGTTGACAGATACGCAGTATTTT. It translates to CASSSGTGLTDTQYF.

The rearrangement uses TRBV27 and TRBJ1-1; D gene ambiguous. Germline lookup yields CDR1 MNHEY and CDR2 SMNVEV (reference sequence). The CDR3 spans 13 residues. V was pared by 2 bases and J by 1 base, with 5 bases between. The CDR3 region has the DNA TGTGCCAGCAGTTTAGCGGGGAACACTGAAGCTTTCTTT. This codes for CASSLAGNTEAFF.

This chain joins TRBV28 and TRBJ2-7; TRBD2 matches at 13 bases. The germline V gene has CDR1 MDHEN and CDR2 SYDVKM. The trim removed 6 bases at V and 3 bases at J, leaving 14 bases unmatched. The CDR3 consists of 18 residues. CDR3 loop: CASRPTSNTSGRVYEQYF. The CDR3 nucleotides read TGTGCCAGCAGACCCACATCAAATACTAGCGGGAGGGTCTACGAGCAGTACTTC. The variable domain in full, completed from reference TRBV28 and TRBJ2-7, reads DVKVTQSSRYLVKRTGEKVFLECVQDMDHENMFWYRQDPGLGLRLIYFSYDVKMKEKGDIPEGYSVSREKKERFSLILESASTNQTSMYLCASRPTSNTSGRVYEQYFGPGTRLTVT.

V and J are TRBV10-3 and TRBJ2-7; 13 bases map to TRBD2. Germline loops: CDR1 ENHRY, CDR2 SYGVKD. The junction had 6 bases not matched to a gene; V was cut back by 6 bases and J by 4 bases. The CDR3 is 15 residues long. CDR3 loop: CAISGLAGERYEQYF. The CDR3 DNA sequence: TGTGCCATCAGCGGACTAGCGGGAGAAAGGTACGAGCAGTACTTC.

The V call is TRBV14, the J call TRBJ2-1, with 8 positions matching TRBD2. V lost 4 bases and J lost 4; bases outside the gene matches: 3. The CDR3 contains 14 residues. Germline lookup yields CDR1 SGHDN and CDR2 FVKESK. CDR3 DNA: TGTGCCAGCAGCCCTGGACTAGCTTACAATGAGCAGTTCTTC. This codes for CASSPGLAYNEQFF.

This rearrangement joins TRBV7-9 to TRBJ2-3; 8 positions match TRBD1. Germline V gene data show CDR1 as SEHNR and CDR2 as FQNEAQ (reference sequence). J lost 2 bases, V lost 6 bases, and 16 bases had no gene match. The CDR3 is 18 residues long. CDR3 DNA: TGTGCCAGCAGTCAAAACCCTAAAAGACAGGGGACCACAGATACGCAGTATTTT. The encoded protein is CASSQNPKRQGTTDTQYF.

The V call is TRBV6-6, the J call TRBJ2-4; D gene uncertain. This CDR3 region has 13 residues. In germline, CDR1 is MNHNY, CDR2 SVGAGI (reference sequence). V was pared by 2 bases and J by 5 bases, with 7 bases between. This CDR3 reads CASSYDTENIQYF. DNA for the CDR3: TGTGCCAGCAGTTACGACACGGAAAACATTCAGTACTTC.

This chain joins TRBV5-8 and TRBJ2-5; no definite D call. Germline CDR1 is SGHTS and CDR2 is YDEGEE. V gave up 0 bases and J gave up 4 bases, with 4 bases separating them. CDR3 size: 12 residues. In DNA, the CDR3 is TGTGCCAGCAGCTTGGCCGGAGAGACCCAGTACTTC. It is translated as CASSLAGETQYF.

The gene calls are TRBV19 and TRBJ1-2; D ambiguous. Germline V lookup: CDR1 LNHDA, CDR2 SQIVND (reference sequence). This CDR3 spans 14 amino acids. V lost 8 bases, J lost 8 bases, and 21 bases lay in between. CDR3 sequence: CASASALEIRGYTF. In DNA form, the CDR3 reads TGTGCCAGTGCCTCAGCACTGGAGATTCGCGGCTACACCTTC.

V gene TRBV7-9 combines with J gene TRBJ2-7; 8 bases match TRBD1. The CDR3 runs 15 residues. Trimming at V came to 6 bases and at J to 0 bases, leaving 7 bases not matched to a gene. The germline CDR1 and CDR2 sequences are SEHNR and FQNEAQ (reference sequence). The CDR3 bases are TGTGCCAGCAGTAAAGGACAGGGAGGCTCCTACGAGCAGTACTTC. Its protein is CASSKGQGGSYEQYF.